Listed below are T cell receptor beta chains from one sample, sequenced in a study of post-analysis software for immune sequencing data. TCRdb itself ran the PCR reads through MiXCR, one entry per CDR3 protein. The sample records about 200,000 distinct CDR3 sequences, approximately 29% being singletons. Material for sequencing was blood. Receptors originate from a girl aged 2 to 17 with multiple sclerosis. The CDR3 runs from the conserved cysteine through the conserved F or W. A D gene is named only where the DNA matches it firmly. Where a row states a size, it is once, few, many or the class of an expanded clone; other rows omit it.

j_call | clone_size | v_call | d_call | cdr3_nt | cdr3_aa
TRBJ2-4 | NA | TRBV20-1 | NA | TGCAGTGCTAGAGCGTCCACCTCGACCTACAATGAGCAGTACTTC | CSARASTSTYNEQYF
TRBJ2-3 | NA | TRBV4-1 | NA | TGCGCCAGCAGTCCCATCGGGGGTCAGGGGGGGGGGCCTCGCACAGATACGCAGTATTTT | CASSPIGGQGGGPRTDTQYF
TRBJ1-2 | NA | TRBV3-1 | NA | TGTGCCAGCAGCTCGACCATCGCAACAGGAACGGATGGCTACACCTTC | CASSSTIATGTDGYTF
TRBJ2-1 | NA | TRBV5-1 | NA | TGCGCCAGCAGCTTGGTGCCGGAATCCTACAATGAGCAGTTCTTC | CASSLVPESYNEQFF
TRBJ2-7 | many | TRBV20-1 | NA | TGCAGTGCTAGCCCAAATTACGAGCAGTACTTC | CSASPNYEQYF
TRBJ2-3 | many | TRBV6-1 | NA | TGTGCCAGCAGTCCCCCGGAGGGGGCGGGGGACGACCTCACAGATACGCAGTATTTT | CASSPPEGAGDDLTDTQYF
TRBJ2-7 | once | TRBV5-1 | NA | TGCGCCAGCAGCTTGGAGGAGGGAGGCTACGAGCAGTACTTC | CASSLEEGGYEQYF
TRBJ2-7 | many | TRBV7-9 | TRBD1 | TGTGCCAGCACCCCGACAGGGGGGGGTGAGCAGTACTTC | CASTPTGGGEQYF
TRBJ2-7 | few | TRBV7-3 | NA | TGTGCCAGCAGCTCGGTCCCCGGGCTTCTGTACTTC | CASSSVPGLLYF
TRBJ2-5 | many | TRBV7-9 | NA | TGTGCCAGCAGCCGGGACCTCCAAGAGACCCAGTACTTC | CASSRDLQETQYF
TRBJ1-5 | few | TRBV6-1 | TRBD1 | TGTGCCAGCAGATGGGACAGGGGTAGCAATCAGCCCCAGCATTTT | CASRWDRGSNQPQHF
TRBJ1-2 | many | TRBV6-6 | NA | TGTGCCAGCAGTTATGCGGGAGCTAACTATGGCTACACCTTC | CASSYAGANYGYTF
TRBJ2-5 | NA | TRBV7-2 | TRBD2 | TGTGCCAGCAGCGTACGTGGGGACTTAGCGGGAAGCTACTTC | CASSVRGDLAGSYF
TRBJ1-1 | NA | TRBV14 | NA | TGTGCCAGCAGCCAAGAGGCGAACACTGAAGCTTTCTTT | CASSQEANTEAFF
TRBJ1-4 | few | TRBV11-2 | NA | TGTGCCAGCAGCCAGTACGAGGGGAGGCATGAAAAACTGTTTTTT | CASSQYEGRHEKLFF
TRBJ2-3 | few | TRBV7-2 | TRBD2 | TGTGCCAGCAGCCGCAAAGGACTAGCGGGAGTACTAGATACGCAGTATTTT | CASSRKGLAGVLDTQYF
TRBJ1-5 | few | TRBV20-1 | TRBD1 | TGCAGTGCTAAAGGGACAGGGTCTAATAGCAATCAGCCCCAGCATTTT | CSAKGTGSNSNQPQHF
TRBJ1-6 | many | TRBV6-5 | NA | TGTGCCAGCAGCTCGGACATTACTAATTCACCCCTCCACTTT | CASSSDITNSPLHF
TRBJ2-5 | many | TRBV5-1 | NA | TGCGCCAGCAGACGGGAAGAGACCCAGTACTTC | CASRREETQYF
TRBJ2-5 | many | TRBV12-3/TRBV12-4 | TRBD2 | TGTGCCAGCAGTGGACAGGGAGAACCGGGACTAGCGGCCCGAGAGACCCAGTACTTC | CASSGQGEPGLAARETQYF
TRBJ1-2 | few | TRBV3-1 | TRBD1 | TGTGCCAGCAGCCAATCGGACAGGGGGGGTGGCTACACCTTC | CASSQSDRGGGYTF
TRBJ1-2 | few | TRBV20-1 | TRBD1 | TGCAGTGCTAGAGACCGACAGGGGTTGAATGGCTACACCTTC | CSARDRQGLNGYTF
TRBJ1-2 | many | TRBV27 | NA | TGTGCCAGCAGTCCCTACGGGTCACGGGGCTACACCTTC | CASSPYGSRGYTF
TRBJ1-6 | NA | TRBV20-1 | NA | TGCAGTGCCCAAGATCTAAGGGGATCCTATAATTCACCCCTCCACTTT | CSAQDLRGSYNSPLHF
TRBJ2-1 | once | TRBV28 | TRBD2 | TGTGCCAGCAGCCCCTCGTCGGGAGGGGGGAGGGAGCAGTTCTTC | CASSPSSGGGREQFF
TRBJ1-2 | many | TRBV12-3/TRBV12-4 | NA | TGTGCCAGCACCTCGTCAGCCAACTATGGCTACACCTTC | CASTSSANYGYTF
TRBJ2-7 | many | TRBV12-3/TRBV12-4 | NA | TGTGCCAGCAGTTTCCGCCAGTTTTACGAGCAGTACTTC | CASSFRQFYEQYF
TRBJ1-5 | many | TRBV20-1 | NA | TGCAGTGCTAGAGACCGACGCGTTGGGGGCAATCAGCCCCAGCATTTT | CSARDRRVGGNQPQHF